The 25 T cell receptor beta chains below all came from one sample that was sequenced in a study of shared clonotypes between healthy human individuals. Method: immunoSEQ multiplex PCR; TCRdb's copy keeps in-frame clones and lacks some. The profile shows 450,000 to 550,000 clones, more than 65% of them singletons. The sample taken for sequencing was PBMCs. The receptors shown here come from a woman between 40 and 55 years old in good health. Some clones in this sample may be carry-over from other donors' samples.

The rearrangement joins TRBV19 to TRBJ1-3; D is uncertain. The CDR3 spans 18 residues. Germline-derived CDR1 and CDR2 are LNHDA and SQIVND (reference sequence). Deletions cut 1 base from V and 3 bases from J, with 19 bases between. The CDR3 coding sequence is TGTGCCAGTAGTATAGGAGGCAGCAAGTACTTCAATGGAAACACCATATATTTT. This encodes CASSIGGSKYFNGNTIYF. Together with reference TRBV19 and TRBJ1-3, the CDR3 gives the full variable domain: DGGITQSPKYLFRKEGQNVTLSCEQNLNHDAMYWYRQDPGQGLRLIYYSQIVNDFQKGDIAEGYSVSREKKESFPLTVTSAQKNPTAFYLCASSIGGSKYFNGNTIYFGEGSWLTVV.

Only a few counts were recorded for this clone. This chain links TRBV7-6 with TRBJ2-3, with 7 bases identical to TRBD1. Trimming removed 3 bases from V and 6 bases from J; junction bases left unmatched: 6. The germline gives CDR1 SGHVS, CDR2 FNYEAQ. CDR3 length equals 14 residues. This CDR3 reads CASSFDDRADTQYF. The DNA of the CDR3 is TGTGCCAGCAGCTTCGATGACAGGGCCGATACGCAGTATTTT.

The chain recombines TRBV6-1 with TRBJ1-5, with TRBD1 identical over 8 bases. CDR1 and CDR2 from the germline V gene are MNHNS and SASEGT. Trimming at V came to 6 bases and at J to 7 bases, leaving 8 bases not matched to a gene. The CDR3 sequence is 14 residues long. CDR3 in amino acids: CASSPETGVQPQHF. The CDR3 nucleotides read TGTGCCAGCAGCCCCGAGACAGGGGTACAGCCCCAGCATTTT.

This clone showed up just once. This sequence joins TRBV10-3 and TRBJ2-1; no clear D. Trimming stripped 0 bases from V and 0 bases from J, with 15 bases between. Looked up from germline, CDR1 is ENHRY and CDR2 is SYGVKD. This CDR3 is 18 amino acids long. CDR3 sequence reads: CAISESFYGQSSYNEQFF. CDR3 in DNA: TGTGCCATCAGTGAGTCGTTTTACGGGCAGAGCTCCTACAATGAGCAGTTCTTC.

This clone appeared a few times. V and J are TRBV21-1 and TRBJ2-7; TRBD1 reflects the table's D call only, with no check against the DNA. TRBV21-1 constitutes a pseudogene. The CDR3 is made up of 15 amino acids. The CDR3 spells CASSNRDRGSYEQYF. The CDR3 DNA follows: TGTGCCAGCAGCAACCGGGACAGGGGCTCCTACGAGCAGTACTTC.

This chain connects TRBV4-3 to TRBJ1-5; D unclear. Germline-derived CDR1 and CDR2 are LGHNA and YSLEER. The CDR3 runs 16 residues. Trimming removed 0 bases from V and 0 bases from J, with 9 bases in between. In DNA form, the CDR3 reads TGCGCCAGCAGCCAAGATTACGGGATTAGCAATCAGCCCCAGCATTTT. Translated: CASSQDYGISNQPQHF.

The chain carries TRBV27 and TRBJ2-3; 7 bases are a match to TRBD1. The CDR3 sequence is 14 residues long. Germline V gives CDR1 MNHEY, CDR2 SMNVEV (reference sequence). V dropped 5 bases and J dropped 3; count of bases not matched to a gene: 5. The CDR3 DNA sequence: TGTGCCAGCAGTCCGGACAGGATTACAGATACGCAGTATTTT. Translation gives CASSPDRITDTQYF.

CDR3 nucleotides: TGTGCCAGCAGCGTAGGGACATTCGGCGAGCAGTTCTTC. This codes for CASSVGTFGEQFF. The chain carries TRBV9 and TRBJ2-1; the D gene is possibly TRBD1 (5 bases). This CDR3 is 13 amino acids long. Between the trimmed V and J ends, which lost 0 bases and 10 bases, there was a span of 11 bases. Per germline, CDR1 SGDLS and CDR2 YYNGEE.

V usage is TRBV28 and J usage is TRBJ2-1, with 7 nucleotides matching TRBD2. This CDR3 contains 16 residues. From germline, CDR1 is MDHEN and CDR2 SYDVKM. V shed 2 bases, J shed 5 bases, and the junction held 9 bases outside the gene matches. The CDR3 coding sequence is TGTGCCAGCAGTTTACCCCTTGGGGGACTAAACAATGAGCAGTTCTTC. As protein: CASSLPLGGLNNEQFF.

This chain links TRBV30 with TRBJ2-3; a possible D gene is TRBD2 (6 bases). Germline CDR1 reads GTSNPN; CDR2 reads SVGIG (reference sequence). The CDR3 length is 16 residues. V was trimmed by 6 bases and J by 2 bases, leaving 21 bases between them. The CDR3 sequence: CACPRERSVHTDTQYF. For the CDR3, the DNA is TGTGCCTGTCCACGGGAGCGGAGTGTACACACAGATACGCAGTATTTT.

The J gene is TRBJ1-2, the V gene TRBV28; D is unresolved. Germline V lookup: CDR1 MDHEN, CDR2 SYDVKM. The V gene lost 3 bases and the J gene lost 6 bases, with 8 bases spanning the gap. The CDR3 has 12 residues. The CDR3 nucleotides are TGTGCCAGCAGTTTGCGGCAGGATGGCTACACCTTC. Translated: CASSLRQDGYTF.

J is TRBJ2-5 and V is TRBV6-4, with a weak D call TRBD1 (6 bases). The V gene lost 2 bases and the J gene lost 2 bases, with 12 bases spanning the gap. The germline V gene has CDR1 MRHNA and CDR2 SNTAGT. The CDR3 runs to 15 residues. The CDR3 coding sequence is TGTGCCAGCAGTGACCCAGACAGGTCTCAAGAGACCCAGTACTTC. Protein: CASSDPDRSQETQYF.

The chain links TRBV7-9 to TRBJ2-3; 14 bases map to TRBD2. This CDR3 has 17 residues. Unmatched junction bases numbered 9, after V lost 5 bases and J lost 5 bases. The V gene's germline CDR1 is SEHNR and CDR2 FQNEAQ (reference sequence). In DNA, the CDR3 is TGTGCCAGCAGCCCCGGGGGACTAGCGGGAGTAAGAGATACGCAGTATTTT. Translation gives CASSPGGLAGVRDTQYF. Using reference TRBV7-9 and TRBJ2-3 for the parts outside the CDR3, the full variable domain is DTGVSQNPRHKITKRGQNVTFRCDPISEHNRLYWYRQTLGQGPEFLTYFQNEAQLEKSRLLSDRFSAERPKGSFSTLEIQRTEQGDSAMYLCASSPGGLAGVRDTQYFGPGTRLTVL.

The chain links TRBV18 to TRBJ1-4; TRBD1 matches at 9 bases. J was trimmed by 7 bases and V by 3 bases; bases with no gene match: 6. Germline loops: CDR1 KGHSH, CDR2 LQKENI. The CDR3 spans 15 residues. In nucleotides, the CDR3 is TGTGCCAGCTCACCTGGGACAGGGTGGGGTGAAAAACTGTTTTTT. Its protein is CASSPGTGWGEKLFF.

This chain links TRBV19 with TRBJ2-1; D unclear. Germline CDR1 and CDR2: LNHDA and SQIVND (reference sequence). The CDR3 runs 13 residues. V was cut by 10 bases and J by 6 bases, with 16 bases left in between. The CDR3 DNA reads as TGTGCCACCTCGTCCCGGGTAAGCAATGAGCAGTTCTTC. Translating it yields CATSSRVSNEQFF.

This clone was detected many times. The genes are TRBV27 and TRBJ2-5, with 11 nucleotides matching TRBD2. The CDR3 is 15 residues long. Germline CDR1 reads MNHEY; CDR2 reads SMNVEV (reference sequence). V shed 2 bases, J shed 7 bases, and the junction held 6 bases outside the gene matches. The CDR3 coding sequence is TGTGCCAGCAGTTTAACTAGCGGGAGTTTAGGGACCCAGTACTTC. This codes for CASSLTSGSLGTQYF.

V usage is TRBV11-2 and J usage is TRBJ2-2, with 7 bases lining up with TRBD1. The CDR3 length is 17 residues. After removal of 5 bases from V and 6 bases from J, the junction contained 15 bases not matched to a gene. Germline lookup yields CDR1 SGHAT and CDR2 FQNNGV. CDR3 sequence reads: CASSPSSHRGSAGELFF. CDR3 DNA sequence: TGTGCCAGCAGCCCGTCGAGCCACAGGGGTAGTGCCGGGGAGCTGTTTTTT. The variable domain in full, with the rest retrieved from reference TRBV11-2 and TRBJ2-2, is EAGVAQSPRYKIIEKRQSVAFWCNPISGHATLYWYQQILGQGPKLLIQFQNNGVVDDSQLPKDRFSAERLKGVDSTLKIQPAKLEDSAVYLCASSPSSHRGSAGELFFGEGSRLTVL.

The rearrangement uses TRBV5-8 and TRBJ1-1; D gene uncertain. The V end was cut by 4 bases, the J end by 1 base, with 17 bases between. CDR3 length: 16 amino acids. The germline V gene encodes CDR1 SGHTS and CDR2 YDEGEE. The CDR3 loop is CASSLTSGRWNTEAFF. The CDR3 coding sequence is TGTGCCAGCAGCCTCACCTCGGGGAGGTGGAACACTGAAGCTTTCTTT.

V gene TRBV19 combines with J gene TRBJ1-2, with a possible D match to TRBD1 (5 bases). Trimming took 4 bases from V and 4 from J, leaving 16 bases between them. The CDR3 spans 15 residues. Germline lookup yields CDR1 LNHDA and CDR2 SQIVND (reference sequence). The CDR3 is CASSTVHGTIYGYTF. The CDR3 nucleotides read TGTGCCAGTAGTACAGTCCATGGGACCATCTATGGCTACACCTTC.

This clone was recorded at least ten times. The chain combines TRBV5-1 with TRBJ2-7, with D uncertain. This CDR3 is built from 13 residues. Germline V lookup: CDR1 SGHRS, CDR2 YFSETQ. V lost 2 bases and J lost 2, with 8 bases in between. The CDR3 is CASSFSTPYEQYF. DNA for the CDR3: TGCGCCAGCAGCTTTTCCACGCCCTACGAGCAGTACTTC. The whole variable domain, filled in from reference TRBV5-1 and TRBJ2-7, reads KAGVTQTPRYLIKTRGQQVTLSCSPISGHRSVSWYQQTPGQGLQFLFEYFSETQRNKGNFPGRFSGRQFSNSRSEMNVSTLELGDSALYLCASSFSTPYEQYFGPGTRLTVT.

This clone appeared a few times. The rearrangement links TRBV6-5 to TRBJ2-1; 7 positions agree with TRBD1. CDR3 length: 15 residues. In germline, CDR1 is MNHEY, CDR2 SVGAGI. The J segment lost 2 bases and the V segment lost 5 bases, leaving 6 bases of the junction unmatched. CDR3 in DNA: TGTGCCAGCAGTCCCGACAGGGATCCCTACAATGAGCAGTTCTTC. It encodes CASSPDRDPYNEQFF.

The sample holds a few counts of this clone. The genes are TRBV18 and TRBJ1-5; 7 bases fit TRBD1. V was clipped by 6 bases and J by 0 bases; unmatched bases: 11. CDR3 length: 17 amino acids. Germline CDR1 reads KGHSH; CDR2 reads LQKENI. CDR3 nucleotide sequence: TGTGCCAGCTCGCGATCGGGACAGTGGACTAGCAATCAGCCCCAGCATTTT. The encoded protein is CASSRSGQWTSNQPQHF.

The chain carries TRBV28 and TRBJ1-2, with D tentatively TRBD1 (6 bases). The V and J ends lost 6 bases and 7 bases respectively, with 9 bases between them. CDR1 and CDR2 (germline): MDHEN, SYDVKM. The CDR3 covers 11 residues. The CDR3 DNA reads as TGTGCCAGCAGGAACAGGGCTGGCTACACCTTC. Translated, it gives CASRNRAGYTF.

This clone has more than one count but fewer than ten. J is TRBJ2-2 and V is TRBV4-2; D may be TRBD2 (5 bases). This CDR3 comprises 12 residues. The germline V gene encodes CDR1 LGHNA and CDR2 YNFKEQ. V lost 0 bases and J 12 bases, leaving 8 bases between the germline ends. Here the CDR3 reads CASSQEGGKLFF. The CDR3 DNA follows: TGTGCCAGCAGCCAAGAAGGAGGAAAGCTGTTTTTT.

This chain joins TRBV11-2 and TRBJ2-1, with D possibly TRBD2 on 6 matching bases. Germline values: CDR1 SGHAT, CDR2 FQNNGV. The CDR3 is 17 amino acids. Trimming left V 3 bases short and J 4 bases short, with 19 bases between. CDR3 DNA: TGTGCCAGCAGCTTCAGGGCGGGACCCACCGGTTACAATGAGCAGTTCTTC. Encoded protein: CASSFRAGPTGYNEQFF.